Listed below are T cell receptor beta chains from one sample, sequenced in a study of control samples from healthy donors and cancer patients. The table came from immunoSEQ multiplex PCR; TCRdb's copy has only in-frame clones and leaves some out. Seen here are approximately 70,000 clones, about 92% observed once, and the top ten hold approximately 5.1%. Material for sequencing was PBMCs. The receptor set was obtained from a man aged 55-75 years with colorectal cancer. CDR3s include the opening cysteine and the closing phenylalanine or tryptophan. A D gene is named only where the DNA matches it firmly. Clone size is given for some rows only: seen once, a few or many times, or a class if the clone is expanded.

TRBD1	-	TRBV11-1	TRBJ2-7	CASSSDRGVSYEQYF	TGTGCCAGCAGCTCGGACAGGGGAGTGTCCTACGAGCAGTACTTC
TRBD1	-	TRBV18	TRBJ1-1	CASSPGTGVNTEAFF	TGTGCCAGCTCACCAGGAACAGGGGTGAACACTGAAGCTTTCTTT
-	-	TRBV12-3/TRBV12-4	TRBJ2-1	CASSPQVRGEQFF	TGTGCCAGCAGTCCACAGGTACGAGGTGAGCAGTTCTTC
TRBD1	once	TRBV7-8	TRBJ1-1	CASSRRQGWNTEAFF	TGTGCCAGCAGCCGGAGACAGGGGTGGAACACTGAAGCTTTCTTT
TRBD2	-	TRBV27	TRBJ2-2	CASTIAGGLAGELFF	TGTGCCAGCACCATAGCGGGGGGGCTGGCCGGGGAGCTGTTTTTT
-	-	TRBV27	TRBJ1-5	CASSLSKGNQPQHF	TGTGCCAGCAGTTTATCGAAAGGGAATCAGCCCCAGCATTTT
-	-	TRBV5-5	TRBJ1-4	CASSRGLVEKLFF	TGTGCCAGCAGCCGAGGACTGGTTGAAAAACTGTTTTTT
-	few	TRBV11-2	TRBJ1-2	CASSPQGPPGEGYTF	TGTGCCAGCAGCCCCCAGGGGCCTCCGGGTGAGGGCTACACCTTC
-	-	TRBV11-3	TRBJ2-2	CASSLAGELFF	TGTGCCAGCAGCTTAGCCGGGGAGCTGTTTTTT
-	-	TRBV19	TRBJ1-3	CASSIGSGNTIYF	TGTGCCAGTAGTATAGGGTCTGGAAACACCATATATTTT
-	-	TRBV7-9	TRBJ1-2	CATPVGGLNYGYTF	TGTGCCACCCCTGTGGGGGGCCTTAACTATGGCTACACCTTC
TRBD1	few	TRBV19	TRBJ1-1	CVTQGARREAFF	TGTGTAACACAGGGGGCGAGACGTGAAGCTTTCTTT
-	-	TRBV28	TRBJ1-6	CASTRGGEPLHF	TGTGCCAGCACCCGAGGGGGGGAACCCCTCCACTTT
TRBD1	-	TRBV19	TRBJ1-4	CASSTRQGTNEKLFF	TGTGCCAGTAGTACCCGACAGGGGACTAATGAAAAACTGTTTTTT
-	-	TRBV7-8	TRBJ1-3	CASSPRDRPTSGNTIYF	TGTGCCAGCAGCCCCCGAGACAGGCCGACTTCTGGAAACACCATATATTTT
TRBD2	-	TRBV27	TRBJ2-7	CASSLTAGGSYEQYF	TGTGCCAGCAGTTTGACAGCGGGGGGCTCCTACGAGCAGTACTTC